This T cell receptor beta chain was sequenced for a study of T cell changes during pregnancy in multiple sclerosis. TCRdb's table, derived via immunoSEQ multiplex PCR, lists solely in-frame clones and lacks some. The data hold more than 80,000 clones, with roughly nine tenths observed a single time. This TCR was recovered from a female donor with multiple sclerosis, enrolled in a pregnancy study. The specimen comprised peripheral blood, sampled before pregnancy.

The CDR3 loop reads CASRPGTGYYNEQFF. The CDR3 bases are TGTGCCAGCAGACCCGGGACAGGCTATTACAATGAGCAGTTCTTC. The chain uses TRBV7-2 and TRBJ2-1; 8 bases agree with TRBD1. The CDR3 loop spans 15 amino acids. Germline V lookup: CDR1 SGHTA, CDR2 FQGNSA. The V gene end was trimmed by 6 bases and the J gene end by 4 bases; junction bases not matched to a gene: 8.